These T cell receptor beta chains were read from a single sample in a study of T cells in tuberculosis. Sequencing was performed with immunoSEQ multiplex PCR; in TCRdb, only in-frame clones are kept and a portion is missing. In the table there are tens of thousands of clones, about 85% of which are singletons. Material: PBMCs, obtained at tuberculosis diagnosis. Source of these receptors: an adult with tuberculosis. CDR3s include the opening cysteine and the closing phenylalanine or tryptophan. Each record gives: CDR3 DNA, CDR3 protein, clone size, V gene, D gene, J gene. D genes are given only for firm matches. Some rows mark clone size as missing; the rest say once, few, many or name a class of expanded clone.

TGCGCCAGCTCCTCCCGGGAGGAAGCTTTCTTT CASSSREEAFF . TRBV10-2 . TRBJ1-1
TGTGCCAGTAGTATAGATCAGACAGGGGCTAGCACAGATACGCAGTATTTT CASSIDQTGASTDTQYF . TRBV19 TRBD1 TRBJ2-3
TGTGCCAGCAGCGTAAGAGGGGACAGGGTAGTCGGGGAGCTGTTTTTT CASSVRGDRVVGELFF . TRBV9 TRBD1 TRBJ2-2
TGTGCCAGCAGTCCACTACAGGGTTGGAATCAGCCCCAGCATTTT CASSPLQGWNQPQHF . TRBV27 . TRBJ1-5
TGCGCCAGCAGCAAGAATGAACAGGGATTAAACACTGAAGCTTTCTTT CASSKNEQGLNTEAFF . TRBV5-1 . TRBJ1-1
TGTGCCAGCAGTTTTACCGGGACAAGAGAGACCGGGGAGCTGTTTTTT CASSFTGTRETGELFF . TRBV11-2 . TRBJ2-2
TGTGCCAGCAGCCTCTCGATCCGGGACAGCGATGAAGCTTTCTTT CASSLSIRDSDEAFF . TRBV7-9 TRBD1 TRBJ1-1
TGTGCCAGCAGCTTGGCGGGTCTTAATGAAAAACTGTTTTTT CASSLAGLNEKLFF . TRBV5-6 . TRBJ1-4
TGTGCCTGGGCGCCTCGACAGGGGAGGATTTCGGGGAGCGAGCAGTACTTC CAWAPRQGRISGSEQYF . TRBV30 TRBD1 TRBJ2-7
TGCGCCAGCAGCCTCTGGACAGGGGAAGAGACCCAGTACTTC CASSLWTGEETQYF once TRBV5-1 TRBD1 TRBJ2-5
TGTGCCAGCAGCTTGGAGTATGGAGGCTCCTACGAGCAGTACTTC CASSLEYGGSYEQYF . TRBV5-4 . TRBJ2-7
TGTGCCACCAGCAGAGTGGCCCAGGAACCTCGTGAAGCTTTCTTT CATSRVAQEPREAFF . TRBV15 . TRBJ1-1
TGTGCCAGCAGGGCTCAGGGGGCTAGCACTGAAGCTTTCTTT CASRAQGASTEAFF . TRBV7-6 TRBD1 TRBJ1-1
TGTGCCAGTAGTGGGCCTGCCGCGAGCACAGATACGCAGTATTTT CASSGPAASTDTQYF . TRBV19 . TRBJ2-3
TGTGCCAGCAACCTGGGGCGGGGGGACTATGGCTACACCTTC CASNLGRGDYGYTF once TRBV11-2 . TRBJ1-2
TGTGCCAGCAGCCAACCCGGGACAGGGGGCTCCGGGGAGCTGTTTTTT CASSQPGTGGSGELFF . TRBV7-9 TRBD1 TRBJ2-2
TGTGCCAGCAGCTCGCGCACAGGGAACACTGAAGCTTTCTTT CASSSRTGNTEAFF . TRBV7-2 . TRBJ1-1
TGTGCCTGGAGTGGGGCCGTGAACACTGAAGCTTTCTTT CAWSGAVNTEAFF . TRBV30 . TRBJ1-1
TGTGCCAGCAGCGCAAACAACAGGGGCACAGATACGCAGTATTTT CASSANNRGTDTQYF . TRBV7-9 . TRBJ2-3
TGTGCCAGCAGCGTGGACTTGGGCGGGGGCTACACCTTC CASSVDLGGGYTF . TRBV9 . TRBJ1-2
TGCGCCAGCAGCTCGACAGGGGGAACGGTCGCAGATACGCAGTATTTT CASSSTGGTVADTQYF . TRBV5-1 TRBD1 TRBJ2-3
TGTGCCAGCACCGACCAGACAGGGCCTTATGGCTACACCTTC CASTDQTGPYGYTF . TRBV5-6 TRBD1 TRBJ1-2
TGTGCCAGTAGTATAGATGGGAGGGGCACCGGGGAGCTGTTTTTT CASSIDGRGTGELFF . TRBV19 TRBD2 TRBJ2-2
TGTGCCAGCAGCGTACAGGTAGAAGGGTCTGGCTACACCTTC CASSVQVEGSGYTF . TRBV7-9 . TRBJ1-2
TGTGCCAGTAGGGAGCAGGGTGGAACTGAAGCTTTCTTT CASREQGGTEAFF . TRBV19 . TRBJ1-1
TGCGCCAGCAGCCAAGCACTAGCGGGAATCTACAATGAGCAGTTCTTC CASSQALAGIYNEQFF once TRBV4-3 TRBD2 TRBJ2-1
TGTGCCAGCAGCTTGTTTCTCGCGGATACGCAGTATTTT CASSLFLADTQYF . TRBV5-6 . TRBJ2-3
TGTGCCAGCAGCTTACGCAGGGCTGCTAGCACAGATACGCAGTATTTT CASSLRRAASTDTQYF few TRBV7-3 . TRBJ2-3
TGTGCCTGCCCGTCGCGGGATAAGGGAGATACGCAGTATTTT CACPSRDKGDTQYF . TRBV30 . TRBJ2-3
TGTGCCAGCAGCGCAACAGGGGCCAACACTGAAGCTTTCTTT CASSATGANTEAFF . TRBV5-4 TRBD1 TRBJ1-1
TGTGCCAGCAGCTTGGTGCTAGCGGGGGGTAGGCACGAGCAGTACTTC CASSLVLAGGRHEQYF . TRBV5-8 TRBD2 TRBJ2-7
TGCGCCAGCAGGACTAGCCCGTTGTACCAAGAGACCCAGTACTTC CASRTSPLYQETQYF few TRBV5-1 TRBD2 TRBJ2-5
TGCGCCAGCAGCCCGGGGGGGACGGGAAACACCATATATTTT CASSPGGTGNTIYF once TRBV5-1 . TRBJ1-3
TGTGCCAGCCGGTGGTGGGACAGCCCCAATCAGCCCCAGCATTTT CASRWWDSPNQPQHF . TRBV2 TRBD1 TRBJ1-5
TGTGCCAGCAGCTTTTCTAACCGTCGAAACACTGAAGCTTTCTTT CASSFSNRRNTEAFF . TRBV11-2 . TRBJ1-1
TGTGCCAGCAGCGGGTGGTCAGGGCGCTACGAGCAGTACTTC CASSGWSGRYEQYF . TRBV5-6 . TRBJ2-7
TGTGCCAGCAGCGCAGAGGGGGCTGGAAACACCATATATTTT CASSAEGAGNTIYF . TRBV9 . TRBJ1-3
TGTGCCAGCAGTTTAAGGGGGACGAACACTGAAGCTTTCTTT CASSLRGTNTEAFF . TRBV28 . TRBJ1-1
TGCGCCAGCAGCCGAGTACCCAACAGGGGTGGCTACACCTTC CASSRVPNRGGYTF . TRBV4-3 TRBD1 TRBJ1-2
TGTGCCAGCAGCCCAAGTGGAGGGTCCTACGAGCAGTACTTC CASSPSGGSYEQYF . TRBV7-7 . TRBJ2-7
TGCGCCAGCAGCTCGGGGACAGGGGGCGACACCGGGGAGCTGTTTTTT CASSSGTGGDTGELFF . TRBV5-1 TRBD1 TRBJ2-2
TGTGCCATTTTTGAGGGGGCGACTGGAAACACCATATATTTT CAIFEGATGNTIYF . TRBV7-2 TRBD1 TRBJ1-3
TGTGCCAGCAGTTACGGGCGGGGGTTCTCCTACGAGCAGTACTTC CASSYGRGFSYEQYF . TRBV6-5 TRBD2 TRBJ2-7
TGTGCCTCCTATCCACCAGGCACTGAAGCTTTCTTT CASYPPGTEAFF . TRBV30 . TRBJ1-1
TGTGCCAGCAGTGAAGCGAGCCCGGGCTATGGCTACACCTTC CASSEASPGYGYTF . TRBV6-1 . TRBJ1-2
TGTGCCAGCAGTCCGTTCGGGACAGGGCTTGAAGCTTTCTTT CASSPFGTGLEAFF . TRBV27 TRBD1 TRBJ1-1
TGTGCCAGCAGTTTTACCGGGACAGGGGGAACCGGGGAGCTGTTTTTT CASSFTGTGGTGELFF . TRBV7-7 TRBD1 TRBJ2-2
TGTGCCAGCAGCTTTTGGGGGAGGCCCTACAATGAGCAGTTCTTC CASSFWGRPYNEQFF . TRBV5-6 . TRBJ2-1